The 28 T cell receptor beta chains below all came from one sample that was sequenced in a study of T-cell reconstitution after alpha-beta-depleted transplantation in children. Preparation of the TCRbeta library was carried out with unique molecular identifiers. TCRdb re-derived calls from the PCR reads in MiXCR, one entry per CDR3 protein. This table has about 340,000 distinct CDR3 sequences, about an eighth appearing once. Specimen: PBMCs, collected from the stem cell graft. These receptors were collected from a human donor who donated a stem cell graft to a child with Fanconi anemia.

V is TRBV13 and J is TRBJ2-7; 13 bases line up with TRBD2. V was pared by 5 bases and J by 7 bases, with 5 bases of the junction left unmatched. This CDR3 contains 14 residues. Germline CDR1 reads PRHDT; CDR2 reads FYEKMQ (reference sequence). CDR3: CASSPGLAGPEQYF. The CDR3 DNA sequence: TGTGCCAGCAGCCCGGGACTAGCGGGGCCTGAGCAGTACTTC.

The gene calls are TRBV5-4 and TRBJ1-2; tentatively, D is TRBD1 (5 bases). With 2 bases removed from V and 1 base from J, the gap between germline ends came to 12 bases. Germline assignment: CDR1 SGHNT and CDR2 YYREEE (reference sequence). CDR3 size: 15 residues. As DNA, the CDR3 is TGTGCCAGCAGCTTACAGGCGCCGATTAACTATGGCTACACCTTC. Amino acid sequence: CASSLQAPINYGYTF.

This clonotype was recorded many times. The chain has TRBV29-1 and TRBJ2-1; D tentatively reads TRBD1 or TRBD2 (5 bases each). Germline V lookup: CDR1 SQVTM, CDR2 ANQGSEA. The CDR3 sequence is 12 residues long. V was trimmed by 6 bases and J by 4 bases, leaving 10 bases between them. Here the CDR3 reads CSVTRGYNEQFF. CDR3 in DNA: TGCAGCGTAACTAGGGGATACAATGAGCAGTTCTTC.

The V call is TRBV2, the J call TRBJ1-5; the D gene is possibly TRBD1 (6 bases). The CDR3 runs to 14 residues. Germline V gene lookup returns CDR1 SNHLY and CDR2 FYNNEI. V was pared by 5 bases and J by 6 bases, with 14 bases between. CDR3 sequence reads: CASSLDTTGQPQHF. CDR3 DNA: TGTGCCAGCAGTCTAGACACGACAGGTCAGCCCCAGCATTTT.

The V gene is TRBV5-1, the J gene TRBJ1-1; unclear D gene. This CDR3 is built from 15 residues. Germline V gene lookup returns CDR1 SGHRS and CDR2 YFSETQ. Trimming shortened V by 1 base and J by 4 bases, and 14 bases separated the two germline ends. The CDR3 region is CASSLHLGILTEAFF. As DNA, the CDR3 is TGCGCCAGCAGCTTGCATCTAGGGATACTCACTGAAGCTTTCTTT.

The chain links TRBV7-8 to TRBJ2-7; a weak D match, TRBD1 (6 bases). The CDR3 sequence is 14 residues long. Trimming removed 4 bases from V and 7 bases from J, with 17 bases in between. Germline V gene lookup returns CDR1 SGHVS and CDR2 FQNEAQ. For the CDR3, the DNA is TGTGCCAGCAGCTCGGGACAAGTAGTTTTTGAGCAGTACTTC. It codes for CASSSGQVVFEQYF.

This clonotype was counted between two and nine times. The chain recombines TRBV3-1 with TRBJ2-5; 14 nucleotides agree with TRBD2. The CDR3 has 15 amino acids. CDR1 LGHDT and CDR2 YNNKEL come from the germline V gene (reference sequence). After removal of 4 bases from V and 7 bases from J, the junction contained 5 bases not matched to a gene. CDR3 loop: CASSRTGTSGGTQYF. In DNA, the CDR3 is TGTGCCAGCAGCCGCACCGGGACTAGCGGGGGGACCCAGTACTTC.

This clonotype was seen repeatedly, ten times or more. The rearrangement joins TRBV24-1 to TRBJ2-1, with 10 bases that match TRBD1. After removal of 4 bases from V and 4 bases from J, the junction contained 3 bases not matched to a gene. The germline CDR1 and CDR2 sequences are KGHDR and SFDVKD. The CDR3 runs to 15 residues. In nucleotides, the CDR3 is TGTGCCACCAGTGACGGACAGGGGGATTACAATGAGCAGTTCTTC. As protein: CATSDGQGDYNEQFF.

The table lists this clonotype with a few counts. V usage is TRBV10-3 and J usage is TRBJ2-2; 11 nucleotides agree with TRBD2. The CDR3 length is 18 residues. V lost 3 bases, J lost 2 bases, and 8 bases stayed unmatched. The V gene's germline CDR1 is ENHRY and CDR2 SYGVKD. CDR3 protein: CAISDPGLAVGNTGELFF. CDR3 DNA: TGTGCCATCAGTGACCCGGGACTAGCGGTCGGAAACACCGGGGAGCTGTTTTTT.

CDR3 DNA sequence: TGCGCCAGCAGCTTGGCCGACGCTACAGGGAACTATGGCTACACCTTC. Its protein is CASSLADATGNYGYTF. This chain connects TRBV5-1 to TRBJ1-2; D perhaps matches TRBD1 (6 bases). The germline V gene encodes CDR1 SGHRS and CDR2 YFSETQ. Trimming shortened V by 0 bases and J by 2 bases, and 14 bases separated the two germline ends. The CDR3 is 16 amino acids.

The table lists this clonotype with a few counts. The chain employs TRBV6-5 and TRBJ2-5; 10 nucleotides agree with TRBD1. This CDR3 has 16 residues. Germline assignment: CDR1 MNHEY and CDR2 SVGAGI. J gave up 2 bases and V 2 bases, and 5 bases lay outside the gene matches. DNA for the CDR3: TGTGCCAGCAGTTACCCGGGACAGGGGCGGCAAGAGACCCAGTACTTC. It translates to CASSYPGQGRQETQYF.

This clonotype was picked up many times. The chain recombines TRBV5-1 with TRBJ2-7; a weak D match, TRBD1 (6 bases). The CDR3 is made up of 13 amino acids. Per the germline V gene, CDR1 is SGHRS and CDR2 is YFSETQ. Trimming left V 4 bases short and J 4 bases short, with 12 bases between. For the CDR3, the DNA is TGCGCCAGCAGCCAGACAGGATTGTACGAGCAGTACGTC. Protein sequence: CASSQTGLYEQYV.

This clonotype was counted a single time. J is TRBJ1-2 and V is TRBV29-1; D is unresolved. Deletions cut 0 bases from V and 3 bases from J, with 11 bases between. The CDR3 contains 14 residues. Looked up from germline, CDR1 is SQVTM and CDR2 is ANQGSEA. Here the CDR3 DNA reads TGCAGCGTTGAAGATCCCCAACGTTACTATGGCTACACCTTC. Residues: CSVEDPQRYYGYTF.

This clonotype was counted a few times. The rearrangement joins TRBV20-1 to TRBJ2-7; 8 bases line up with TRBD1. The length of the CDR3 is 13 residues. The junction had 4 bases not matched to a gene; V was cut back by 3 bases and J by 3 bases. The germline gives CDR1 DFQATT, CDR2 SNEGSKA (reference sequence). For the CDR3, the DNA is TGCAGTGCTAGGGACAGGGTTGTCTACGAGCAGTACTTC. Encoded protein: CSARDRVVYEQYF.

There are a few counts of this clonotype. The chain recombines TRBV9 with TRBJ2-3; 9 bases align to TRBD2. The length of the CDR3 is 15 residues. Germline V gene data show CDR1 as SGDLS and CDR2 as YYNGEE. The V and J ends lost 0 bases and 2 bases, in that order; junction bases with no gene match: 1. CDR3 amino acids: CASSVGGGATDTQYF. The CDR3 nucleotides are TGTGCCAGCAGCGTAGGCGGGGGGGCCACAGATACGCAGTATTTT.

There are a few counts of this clonotype. The chain employs TRBV5-5 and TRBJ2-1; D is possibly TRBD2 (6 bases). Germline lookup yields CDR1 SGHKS and CDR2 YYEKEE (reference sequence). V lost 2 bases, J lost 6 bases, and 15 bases lay in between. CDR3 length equals 15 residues. The CDR3 reads CASSFRRGIRNEQFF. The CDR3 DNA is TGTGCCAGCAGCTTTCGGCGGGGAATTCGCAATGAGCAGTTCTTC.

This chain links TRBV28 with TRBJ1-2; maybe TRBD1 (6 bases). The CDR3 loop spans 13 amino acids. CDR1 is MDHEN and CDR2 is SYDVKM in the germline V gene. Trimming took off 6 bases at V and 4 bases at J, with 12 bases between the two ends. CDR3 amino acids: CASSFDRSYGYTF. DNA for the CDR3: TGTGCCAGCAGCTTCGACAGGTCCTATGGCTACACCTTC.

The chain links TRBV24-1 to TRBJ1-4, with D unclear. The germline V gene encodes CDR1 KGHDR and CDR2 SFDVKD. The CDR3 extends over 12 amino acids. Here the CDR3 DNA reads TGTGCACCCGGCTGGTCTATGGAAAAACTGTTTTTT. Translated: CAPGWSMEKLFF.

This clonotype was recorded many times. In nucleotides, the CDR3 is TGTGCCAGCAGTCGCCCCCAGCCCAGTACGCAGTATTTT. Its protein product is CASSRPQPSTQYF. V and J are TRBV6-1 and TRBJ2-3; D remains ambiguous. The CDR3 totals 13 residues. Germline CDR1 MNHNS, CDR2 SASEGT. V lost 5 bases and J 8 bases, leaving 14 bases between the germline ends.

This chain connects TRBV12-3 or TRBV12-4 to TRBJ1-1; D may be TRBD1 (6 bases). There are 16 residues in the CDR3. Trimming took 2 bases from V and 0 from J, leaving 13 bases between them. The CDR3 sequence is CASSLNLQGMNTEAFF. The CDR3 region has the DNA TGTGCCAGCAGTTTAAACCTACAGGGTATGAACACTGAAGCTTTCTTT.

This clonotype was counted a few times. V usage is TRBV5-1 and J usage is TRBJ2-4; 7 bases match TRBD1. This CDR3 has 13 residues. With 5 bases clipped from V and 7 bases from J, the junction kept 6 bases outside the gene matches. Germline values: CDR1 SGHRS, CDR2 YFSETQ. The chain's CDR3 is CASSEGTVNIQYF. In DNA, the CDR3 is TGCGCCAGCAGTGAGGGGACAGTGAACATTCAGTACTTC.

This clonotype was counted between two and nine times. V gene TRBV29-1 combines with J gene TRBJ1-1; D remains ambiguous. This CDR3 has 13 amino acids. The V end was cut by 1 base, the J end by 2 bases, with 8 bases between. Germline CDR1 and CDR2: SQVTM and ANQGSEA. The CDR3 sequence is CSVEGGFNTEAFF. The CDR3, as DNA: TGCAGCGTTGAAGGCGGATTCAACACTGAAGCTTTCTTT.

This chain uses TRBV7-9 with TRBJ2-2; no definite D call. Trimming cost V 7 bases and J 5 bases, with 8 bases left between them. There are 12 residues in the CDR3. Germline V gives CDR1 SEHNR, CDR2 FQNEAQ (reference sequence). The CDR3 DNA sequence: TGTGCCAGCACCCTATTTACCGGGGAGCTGTTTTTT. Protein product: CASTLFTGELFF.

In its sample, this clonotype was seen many times. The chain links TRBV7-9 to TRBJ1-1; unclear D gene. This CDR3 contains 13 residues. CDR1 SEHNR and CDR2 FQNEAQ come from the germline V gene (reference sequence). Trimming left V 2 bases short and J 3 bases short, with 7 bases between. As DNA, the CDR3 is TGTGCCAGCAGCTTAATGAGGGACACTGAAGCTTTCTTT. Translation gives CASSLMRDTEAFF.

In this sample, this clonotype turned up a few times. The V and J genes are TRBV20-1 and TRBJ2-5; no clear D gene. CDR1 DFQATT and CDR2 SNEGSKA come from the germline V gene (reference sequence). Trimming took off 6 bases at V and 2 bases at J, with 16 bases between the two ends. The CDR3 is 14 amino acids. CDR3 DNA: TGCAGTGCCGGCCCACCTGCCCGTCAAGAGACCCAGTACTTC. This translates into CSAGPPARQETQYF.

V usage is TRBV28 and J usage is TRBJ1-1; D remains ambiguous. Trimming took off 7 bases at V and 8 bases at J, with 8 bases between the two ends. This CDR3 spans 10 amino acids. The V gene's germline CDR1 is MDHEN and CDR2 SYDVKM. Written as DNA, the CDR3 is TGTGCCAGCAAGGGTGGAGAAGCTTTCTTT. Encoded protein: CASKGGEAFF.

This chain links TRBV4-2 with TRBJ1-1; 11 nucleotides agree with TRBD1. The CDR3 length is 14 residues. Germline lookup yields CDR1 LGHNA and CDR2 YNFKEQ. With 6 bases clipped from V and 4 bases from J, the junction kept 4 bases outside the gene matches. CDR3 protein: CASRGQGARTEAFF. Written as DNA, the CDR3 is TGTGCCAGCAGAGGACAGGGGGCGCGCACTGAAGCTTTCTTT.

This clonotype was detected only a few times. V is TRBV12-3 or TRBV12-4 and J is TRBJ1-5, with no clear D. The CDR3 extends over 16 amino acids. V shed 5 bases and J shed 5 bases, with 19 bases lying between them. CDR3 coding DNA: TGTGCCAGCAGTCCAAACCGGTTCCCCCGGGATCAGCCCCAGCATTTT. It yields the protein CASSPNRFPRDQPQHF.